A single sample is the source of the 7 T cell receptor beta chains below, sequenced in a study of sequential checkpoint blockade in melanoma (dated by TCRdb to about 2019). The treatment or condition label corresponds to: randomized to nivolumab then ipilimumab (arm A) or the reverse (arm B). The library was generated by the immunoSEQ multiplex PCR assay. TCRdb provides this immuneACCESS table in a form limited to in-frame rearrangements. Some clones are lacking; in checked studies, under half of them reflect an unresolved V gene, and why the rest are absent is not known. Counted in this sample were 21,000 or so clones; 65% to 85% of them appeared once. The ten largest make up around 10% of the sample. Source: CD8+ T cells sorted from blood (inferred from file names), taken from a patient given nivolumab and ipilimumab in sequence. Source of these receptors: a human donor with melanoma.

The CDR3, as DNA: TGTGCCAGCAGTATGAATCAGATGGCTGGAAACACCATATATTTT. Translating it yields CASSMNQMAGNTIYF. This chain connects TRBV6-5 to TRBJ1-3; D remains ambiguous. The germline V and J ends were trimmed by 5 bases and 2 bases, with 13 bases remaining between them. CDR1 is MNHEY, CDR2 SVGAGI, per germline. This CDR3 is built from 15 residues.

The gene calls are TRBV9 and TRBJ1-1, with D perhaps TRBD1 (5 bases). V was clipped by 0 bases and J by 7 bases, with 13 bases between them. CDR1 SGDLS and CDR2 YYNGEE come from the germline V gene. The CDR3 loop spans 14 amino acids. CDR3 amino acids: CASSVGAGSSEAFF. The DNA for the CDR3 is TGTGCCAGCAGCGTAGGAGCAGGGTCCAGTGAAGCTTTCTTT.

The chain links TRBV5-5 to TRBJ1-1; TRBD1 is a possible D gene (5 bases). From germline, CDR1 is SGHKS and CDR2 YYEKEE (reference sequence). This CDR3 is 16 amino acids long. Trimming removed 6 bases at V and 5 bases at J, with 23 bases between. CDR3 protein: CASTYIRAGGETEAFF. The CDR3, as DNA: TGTGCCAGCACCTACATCAGGGCAGGAGGGGAGACTGAAGCTTTCTTT. Complete variable domain (other parts from reference TRBV5-5 and TRBJ1-1): DAGVTQSPTHLIKTRGQQVTLRCSPISGHKSVSWYQQVLGQGPQFIFQYYEKEERGRGNFPDRFSARQFPNYSSELNVNALLLGDSALYLCASTYIRAGGETEAFFGQGTRLTVV.

CDR3: CASSLVLAVPGSTDTQYF. CDR3 nucleotide sequence: TGTGCCAGCAGTTTAGTACTAGCGGTGCCAGGAAGCACAGATACGCAGTATTTT. This chain joins TRBV27 and TRBJ2-3, with 8 bases identical to TRBD2. The germline V gene has CDR1 MNHEY and CDR2 SMNVEV (reference sequence). The CDR3 consists of 18 residues. Losses at the gene ends were 2 bases for V and 0 bases for J; bases not matched to a gene: 10.

This chain connects TRBV7-6 to TRBJ2-2; 11 nucleotides align to TRBD1. The CDR3 is 18 residues long. Germline trimming cut 1 base from V and 3 bases from J; bases unmatched to any gene: 7. In germline, CDR1 is SGHVS, CDR2 FNYEAQ. The CDR3 region is CASSLVRGQGDDTGELFF. The CDR3 bases are TGTGCCAGCAGCTTAGTGAGGGGACAGGGGGACGACACCGGGGAGCTGTTTTTT. Combining the CDR3 with reference TRBV7-6 and TRBJ2-2 gives the whole variable domain GAGVSQSPRYKVTKRGQDVALRCDPISGHVSLYWYRQALGQGPEFLTYFNYEAQQDKSGLPNDRFSAERPEGSISTLTIQRTEQRDSAMYRCASSLVRGQGDDTGELFFGEGSRLTVL.

A single count supports this clone. This chain links TRBV10-1 with TRBJ1-2; no clear D. The CDR3 loop spans 14 amino acids. The V gene's germline CDR1 is WNHNN and CDR2 SYGVQD (reference sequence). The V end lost 3 bases, the J end lost 6 bases, and 14 bases lay between the germline ends. CDR3 amino acids: CASSDGVQGHGYTF. In nucleotides, the CDR3 is TGCGCCAGCAGTGACGGGGTTCAAGGGCATGGCTACACCTTC.

The chain links TRBV7-9 to TRBJ2-6; D ambiguous. Trimming shortened V by 0 bases and J by 0 bases, and 3 bases separated the two germline ends. In germline, CDR1 is SEHNR, CDR2 FQNEAQ (reference sequence). The CDR3 totals 15 residues. CDR3 sequence (DNA): TGTGCCAGCAGCTTAGCCAGCTCTGGGGCCAACGTCCTGACTTTC. It codes for CASSLASSGANVLTF.